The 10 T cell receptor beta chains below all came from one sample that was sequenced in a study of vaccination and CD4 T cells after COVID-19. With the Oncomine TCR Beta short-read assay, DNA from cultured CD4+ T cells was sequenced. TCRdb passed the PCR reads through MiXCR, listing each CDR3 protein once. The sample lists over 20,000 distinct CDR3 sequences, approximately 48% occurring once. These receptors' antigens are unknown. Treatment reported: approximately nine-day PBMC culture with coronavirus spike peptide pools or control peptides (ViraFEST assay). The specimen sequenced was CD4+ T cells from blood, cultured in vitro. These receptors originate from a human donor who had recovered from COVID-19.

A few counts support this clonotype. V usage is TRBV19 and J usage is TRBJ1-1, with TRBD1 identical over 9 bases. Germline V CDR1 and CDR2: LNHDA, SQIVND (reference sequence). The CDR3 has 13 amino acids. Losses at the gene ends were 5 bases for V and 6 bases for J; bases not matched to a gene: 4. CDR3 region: CASSWTGAPEAFF. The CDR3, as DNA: TGTGCCAGTAGTTGGACAGGGGCCCCTGAAGCTTTCTTT.

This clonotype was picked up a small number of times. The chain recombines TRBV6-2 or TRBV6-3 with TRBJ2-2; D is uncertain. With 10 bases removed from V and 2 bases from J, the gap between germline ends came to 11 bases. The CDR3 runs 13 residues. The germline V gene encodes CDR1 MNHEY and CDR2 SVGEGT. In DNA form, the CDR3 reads TGTGCCATCCGGACGGATAACACCGGGGAGCTGTTTTTT. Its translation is CAIRTDNTGELFF.

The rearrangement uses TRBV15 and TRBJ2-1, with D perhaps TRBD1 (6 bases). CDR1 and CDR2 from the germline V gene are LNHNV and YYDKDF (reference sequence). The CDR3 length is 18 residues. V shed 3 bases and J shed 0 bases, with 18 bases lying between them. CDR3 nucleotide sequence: TGTGCCACCAGCAGGGGCCAGGGGATGCCCAGCTCCTACAATGAGCAGTTCTTC. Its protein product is CATSRGQGMPSSYNEQFF. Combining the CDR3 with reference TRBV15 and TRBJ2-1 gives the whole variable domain DAMVIQNPRYQVTQFGKPVTLSCSQTLNHNVMYWYQQKSSQAPKLLFHYYDKDFNNEADTPDNFQSRRPNTSFCFLDIRSPGLGDTAMYLCATSRGQGMPSSYNEQFFGPGTRLTVL.

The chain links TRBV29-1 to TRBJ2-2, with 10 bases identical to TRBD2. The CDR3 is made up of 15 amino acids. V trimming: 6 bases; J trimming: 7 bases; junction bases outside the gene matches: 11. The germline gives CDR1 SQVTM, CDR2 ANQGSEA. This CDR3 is CSVPTSGTASGELFF. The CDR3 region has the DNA TGCAGCGTGCCTACTAGCGGGACCGCCAGCGGGGAGCTGTTTTTT.

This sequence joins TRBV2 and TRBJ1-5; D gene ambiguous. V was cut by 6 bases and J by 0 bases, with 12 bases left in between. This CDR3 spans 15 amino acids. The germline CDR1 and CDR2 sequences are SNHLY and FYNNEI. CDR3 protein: CASSADGISNQPQHF. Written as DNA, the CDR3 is TGTGCCAGCAGCGCGGACGGGATTAGCAATCAGCCCCAGCATTTT.

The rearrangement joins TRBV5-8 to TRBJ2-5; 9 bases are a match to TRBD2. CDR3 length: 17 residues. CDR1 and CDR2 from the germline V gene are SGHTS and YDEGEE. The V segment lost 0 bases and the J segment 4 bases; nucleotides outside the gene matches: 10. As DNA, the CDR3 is TGTGCCAGCAGCTTGGTCGCGGGAGGGCCGGCGGGAGAGACCCAGTACTTC. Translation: CASSLVAGGPAGETQYF.

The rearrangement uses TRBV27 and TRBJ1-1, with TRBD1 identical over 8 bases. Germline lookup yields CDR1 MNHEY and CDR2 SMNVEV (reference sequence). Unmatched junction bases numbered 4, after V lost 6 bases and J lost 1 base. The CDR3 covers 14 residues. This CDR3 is CASRGTGSNTEAFF. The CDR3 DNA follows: TGTGCCAGCAGAGGGACAGGCTCGAACACTGAAGCTTTCTTT.

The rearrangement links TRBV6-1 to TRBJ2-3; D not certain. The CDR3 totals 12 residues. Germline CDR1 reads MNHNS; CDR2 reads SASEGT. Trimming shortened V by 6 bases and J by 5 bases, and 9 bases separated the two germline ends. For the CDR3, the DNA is TGTGCCAGCAGCAAGCTCGGAGATACGCAGTATTTT. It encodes CASSKLGDTQYF.

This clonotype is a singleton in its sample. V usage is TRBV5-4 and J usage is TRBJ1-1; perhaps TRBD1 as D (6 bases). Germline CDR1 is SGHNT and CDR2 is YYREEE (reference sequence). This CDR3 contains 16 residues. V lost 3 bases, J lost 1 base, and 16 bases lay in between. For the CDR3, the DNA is TGTGCCAGCAGCTCAAAAGGACAGCAAGGGAACACTGAAGCTTTCTTT. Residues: CASSSKGQQGNTEAFF.

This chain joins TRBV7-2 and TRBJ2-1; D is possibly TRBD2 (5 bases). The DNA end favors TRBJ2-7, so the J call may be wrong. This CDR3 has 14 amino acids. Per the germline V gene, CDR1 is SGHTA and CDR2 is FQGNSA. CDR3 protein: CASSLGTSFYEQYF. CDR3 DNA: TGTGCCAGCAGCTTAGGGACTTCTTTTTACGAGCAGTACTTC.